This entry lists 8 T cell receptor beta chains sequenced from one sample in a study of shared clonotypes between healthy human individuals. The naive CD8 subset, CD45RO-negative cells positively selected for CCR7, excluded terminally differentiated effector memory CD45RA+ cells. Assay used: immunoSEQ multiplex PCR; TCRdb lists only in-frame clones, some missing. The data contain roughly 890,000 clones, 80% to 95% of them singletons. Input material: naive CD8+ T cells sorted from blood. The receptors here all came from a man aged 25-45 years in good health.

V is TRBV6-1 and J is TRBJ2-7, with 10 bases fitting TRBD2. In germline, CDR1 is MNHNS, CDR2 SASEGT. This CDR3 contains 14 residues. V shed 2 bases, J shed 3 bases, and the junction held 1 base outside the gene matches. In DNA, the CDR3 is TGTGCCAGCAGTGAAACTAGCGGGATCTACGAGCAGTACTTC. This sequence encodes CASSETSGIYEQYF.

The J gene is TRBJ1-5, the V gene TRBV4-3; D gene unclear. V was trimmed by 3 bases and J by 1 base, leaving 10 bases between them. This CDR3 region has 15 residues. CDR1 LGHNA and CDR2 YSLEER come from the germline V gene. The CDR3 DNA is TGCGCCAGCAGCCACCGTATAGAAAGCAATCAGCCCCAGCATTTT. This translates into CASSHRIESNQPQHF.

The V and J genes are TRBV5-1 and TRBJ2-7; D gene ambiguous. The CDR3 runs to 14 residues. Trimming took off 3 bases at V and 1 base at J, with 11 bases between the two ends. CDR1 and CDR2 (germline): SGHRS, YFSETQ. The CDR3 DNA reads TGCGCCAGCAGCTGGTTGGGCCAATCCTACGAGCAGTACTTC. Protein: CASSWLGQSYEQYF.

CDR3 nucleotides: TGCAGCGTTGAACTAGCGGGAGACCTTACCCAGTACTTC. Protein: CSVELAGDLTQYF. The chain recombines TRBV29-1 with TRBJ2-5; TRBD2 matches 10 bases. In germline, CDR1 is SQVTM, CDR2 ANQGSEA. The J segment lost 8 bases and the V segment lost 2 bases, leaving 5 bases of the junction unmatched. The CDR3 is 13 residues long.

This sequence joins TRBV12-2 and TRBJ1-5. TRBV12-2 is labeled a pseudogene. This CDR3 spans 13 amino acids. CDR3 sequence: CASHWSGNQPQHF. The CDR3 region has the DNA TGTGCAAGTCATTGGTCGGGGAATCAGCCCCAGCATTTT.

J is TRBJ2-1 and V is TRBV5-6, with D perhaps matching TRBD2 (5 bases). V was shortened by 2 bases and J by 3 bases, with 15 bases between the two germline ends. CDR3 size: 16 residues. Per germline, CDR1 SGHDT and CDR2 YYEEEE. The CDR3 is CASSFSSGERYNEQFF. The CDR3 DNA follows: TGTGCCAGCAGCTTCAGTTCCGGGGAGCGCTACAATGAGCAGTTCTTC.

The rearrangement links TRBV9 to TRBJ2-1; no clear D gene. The CDR3 is 15 residues long. CDR1 and CDR2 (germline): SGDLS, YYNGEE. Between the trimmed V and J ends, which lost 0 bases and 8 bases, there was a span of 15 bases. The CDR3 bases are TGTGCCAGCAGCGTAGATGTCACCCCCCGCGATGAGCAGTTCTTC. It is translated as CASSVDVTPRDEQFF.

The chain carries TRBV28 and TRBJ1-2; D gene ambiguous. The CDR3 sequence is 13 residues long. Trimming shortened V by 8 bases and J by 0 bases, and 10 bases separated the two germline ends. Germline values: CDR1 MDHEN, CDR2 SYDVKM. The CDR3 nucleotides read TGTGCCAGCGGACCGGACCCTAACTATGGCTACACCTTC. Translated, it gives CASGPDPNYGYTF.